A single sample gave rise to the 4 T cell receptor beta chains below, sequenced in a study of T cells in Graves' hyperthyroidism and ophthalmopathy. The TCR beta CDR3 regions underwent amplification using RNA transcripts as the source. When the TCR CDR3 underwent first-round RT-PCR, the HTBI primer set was used. Using its own MiXCR run on the multiplex PCR reads, TCRdb lists one record per CDR3 protein. Of under 350,000 distinct CDR3 sequences in the sample, roughly 21% are singletons; the top ten hold about 50%. Input material: blood. All receptors come from a woman aged 50 to 65 with Graves' hyperthyroidism.

This clonotype was observed a few times. The rearrangement joins TRBV5-1 to TRBJ1-4; D is possibly TRBD1 (5 bases). Germline assignment: CDR1 SGHRS and CDR2 YFSETQ. The CDR3 spans 15 residues. V lost 4 bases and J 5 bases, leaving 15 bases between the germline ends. This CDR3 reads CASSRGGRGNEKLFF. CDR3 bases: TGCGCCAGCAGCCGAGGCGGTAGGGGAAATGAAAAACTGTTTTTT. Drawing the rest from reference TRBV5-1 and TRBJ1-4, the complete variable domain is KAGVTQTPRYLIKTRGQQVTLSCSPISGHRSVSWYQQTPGQGLQFLFEYFSETQRNKGNFPGRFSGRQFSNSRSEMNVSTLELGDSALYLCASSRGGRGNEKLFFGSGTQLSVL.

This clonotype was observed many times. The V and J genes are TRBV5-4 and TRBJ2-1; 7 bases fit TRBD2. The CDR3 covers 16 residues. J lost 2 bases, V lost 4 bases, and 9 bases had no gene match. Germline V gives CDR1 SGHNT, CDR2 YYREEE (reference sequence). CDR3 DNA: TGTGCCAGCAGCGGGGGGGGAGGCGGGGCCTACAATGAGCAGTTCTTC. Protein: CASSGGGGGAYNEQFF.

V gene TRBV2 combines with J gene TRBJ2-3; TRBD2 matches at 9 bases. The V segment lost 6 bases and the J segment 4 bases; nucleotides outside the gene matches: 5. Germline CDR1 SNHLY, CDR2 FYNNEI. The CDR3 runs to 14 residues. In DNA, the CDR3 is TGTGCCAGCAGACGCGGGGGGGCACCAGATACGCAGTATTTT. Translated: CASRRGGAPDTQYF.

The genes are TRBV10-2 and TRBJ1-4; D not resolved. The CDR3 sequence is 16 residues long. Trimming shortened V by 3 bases and J by 1 base, and 12 bases separated the two germline ends. CDR1 and CDR2 (germline): WSHSY, SAAADI. Here the CDR3 reads CASSDRGTRTNEKLFF. The CDR3 DNA is TGCGCCAGCAGTGATAGAGGAACCCGAACTAATGAAAAACTGTTTTTT.